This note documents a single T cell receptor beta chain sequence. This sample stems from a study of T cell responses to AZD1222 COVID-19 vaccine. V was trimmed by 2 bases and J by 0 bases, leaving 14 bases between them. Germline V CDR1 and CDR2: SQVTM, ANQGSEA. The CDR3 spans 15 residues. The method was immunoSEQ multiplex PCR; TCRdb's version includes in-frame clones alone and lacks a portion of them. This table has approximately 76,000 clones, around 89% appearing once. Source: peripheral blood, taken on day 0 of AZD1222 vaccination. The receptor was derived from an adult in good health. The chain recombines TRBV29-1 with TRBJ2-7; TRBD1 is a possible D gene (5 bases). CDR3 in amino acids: CSVERTQGTSYEQYF. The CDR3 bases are TGCAGCGTTGAACGAACCCAGGGTACCTCCTACGAGCAGTACTTC.